This TCR beta chain was captured in a study of T cell responses to AZD1222 COVID-19 vaccine. Broader study findings: CD4 TCRs covered the whole spike, strongest at regions 160-218 and 743-854.

About this clone: As yet, its antigen is unknown.

The CDR3 contains 13 residues. Germline V gene data show CDR1 as SNHLY and CDR2 as FYNNEI. V lost 4 bases to trimming and J lost 4 bases, with 8 bases between them. Some clones are missing from TCRdb's copy, which holds only in-frame ones; the method was immunoSEQ multiplex PCR. The sample lists 85,000 to 110,000 clones, about nine tenths occurring once. The V call is TRBV2, the J call TRBJ1-3; unclear D gene. This receptor was taken from an adult in good health. The sequences come from peripheral blood, collected on day 0 of AZD1222 vaccination. CDR3 coding DNA: TGTGCCAGCAGTGGTGGATCGGGAAACACCATATATTTT. It yields the protein CASSGGSGNTIYF.